The sequence of this TCR beta chain was determined in a study of OX40 agonist ivuxolimab in advanced cancers. Notes on the research overall: Ivuxolimab, which targeted the costimulatory receptor OX40 (CD134), was an agonistic, fully human IgG2 monoclonal antibody. The paper reports the monotherapy dose-escalation portion (N = 52 patients) of the phase I ivuxolimab trial. Of the approximately 54 dose-escalation patients, hepatocellular carcinoma was present in approximately 20, melanoma in roughly 15, renal cell carcinoma in 9 and head and neck cancer in 9. Patients were allowed to have had prior anti-PD-1, anti-PD-L1 or anti-CTLA-4 therapy, and 30% to 40% of the dose-escalation patients had previously received checkpoint inhibitors. Three dose-escalation patients achieved partial responses, one with hepatocellular carcinoma and two with cutaneous melanoma. Peripheral TCRbeta sequencing was intended to test whether TCR sequence diversity was altered and clonal T-cell expansion was caused by ivuxolimab. In the dose-escalation cohort, 82.7% of patients were male, and the mean age was approximately 60 years, with a range of roughly 20 to 80. Intravenous ivuxolimab was administered to patients every 2 weeks at six dose levels: 0.01, 0.1, 0.3, 1.5, 3 and 10 mg/kg. What the authors observed across the whole study: At doses from 0.1 to 3.0 mg/kg, clonal expansion was seen in both CD4+ and CD8+ blood T cells between baseline and week 6. Low levels of normalized T-cell clonal expansion were also seen in some nonresponding patients. Which antigens the clonally expanded peripheral T cells were specific for was not determined. In the 0.1-3.0 mg/kg groups, partial responders had among the lowest normalized peripheral clonal expansion, particularly in CD8+ T cells. After ivuxolimab, more expanded clones were found on average in CD8+ T cells than in CD4+ T cells.

Patients with a history of autoimmune disease or receiving systemic immunosuppression were excluded from the trial. Peripheral blood for TCR sequencing was collected from all dose cohorts at baseline, on cycle 4 day 1, and on cycle 7 day 1. The samples were taken from a phase I, first-in-human, multicenter, open-label dose-escalation trial of ivuxolimab. The trial enrolled adults with locally advanced or metastatic head and neck squamous cell, hepatocellular, melanoma or renal cell carcinoma. Before TCR sequencing, CD4+ T cells and CD8+ T cells were sorted from peripheral blood as separate populations. Genomic DNA was isolated from the sorted cells so that the TCRbeta CDR3 region could be sequenced. TCRbeta CDR3 regions were sequenced using the immunoSEQ Assay. This immuneACCESS table, as held by TCRdb, lists in-frame sequences with V and J called but not all clones. Of the missing ones, under half trace to an unresolved V gene in checked studies; the others have no known cause. Within this sample are 49,000 or so clones, with about 79% of them counted one time only. The ten largest clones represent 2.6% of the sample.

On this clone: There is no known antigen for this receptor. Base-call qualities are not available, and no considerably larger clone is one nucleotide away.

Reading from cysteine to phenylalanine, the CDR3 counts 16 amino acids. Only the CDR3 portion is preserved as DNA: 48 bases, with reading frame beginning at the first base. Germline trimming amounts to 0 bases on V and 7 bases on J, with 7 as the count of junction bases outside the gene matches. CDR1 and CDR2, looked up from the germline V gene (reference sequence), are SEHNR and FQNEAQ. The sequences come from CD4+ or CD8+ T cells sorted from blood, collected in a trial of the OX40 agonist ivuxolimab. The chain couples TRBV7-9 to TRBJ1-2; 11 bases in between match TRBD1. This sequence originates from an adult with an advanced solid tumor such as melanoma, head and neck, liver or kidney cancer. The encoded CDR3 is CASSLAVGTGGGGYTF. The DNA is as follows: TGTGCCAGCAGCTTAGCTGTCGGGACAGGGGGAGGTGGCTACACCTTC.